This T cell receptor (beta chain) was obtained from a study of blood T cells in healthy people across ages. With a J-beta primer mix and a sample-barcoded 5' primer, a second PCR ran 7 to 11 cycles. MiXCR, applied by TCRdb to the 5' RACE reads, yields one record per CDR3 protein. Counted here are a few hundred thousand distinct CDR3 sequences, about 49% occurring once; the ten biggest clones make up around 53%. Germline V gene sequence: CDR1 MNHEY, CDR2 SVGAGI. The CDR3 is 14 amino acids. Germline trimming cut 1 base from V and 9 bases from J; bases unmatched to any gene: 8. The sequenced sample was blood. The rearrangement joins TRBV6-5 to TRBJ2-5; the match to TRBD1 covers 7 bases. The sequence was collected from a man in his 60s in good health. CDR3 region: CASSYLGQKPAQYF. The CDR3 DNA is TGTGCCAGCAGTTACTTGGGACAGAAACCGGCCCAGTACTTC.